This T cell receptor (beta chain) was documented in a study of blood T cell repertoires in COVID-19. Study as a whole: The origin of the acute and convalescent COVID-19 samples was the United States, Italy and Spain. Sources were T cells, B-cell-depleted T cells, or PBMCs; the material itself was cDNA or gDNA.

CDR1 SGHTA and CDR2 FQGNSA come from the germline V gene. This CDR3 has 13 residues. Trimming removed 5 bases at V and 4 bases at J, with 8 bases between. Authors' data handling: By means of reference gene primer amplification, nucleated cell counts were estimated. Assay: immunoSEQ multiplex PCR; the TCRdb copy retains only in-frame clones and omits some. The V and J calls and clone size come from that table; D and trimming were worked out from the DNA. The profile covers about 310,000 clones, with around 87% appearing a single time and approximately 8.1% taken by the ten largest. The genes are TRBV7-2 and TRBJ2-2; a possible D gene is TRBD2 (6 bases). The sample consisted of peripheral blood. The sequence was collected from a woman aged 50 to 60 who had recovered from COVID-19. The DNA for the CDR3 is TGTGCCAGCAGCCCGGGAGTCACCGGGGAGCTGTTTTTT. Amino acids: CASSPGVTGELFF.